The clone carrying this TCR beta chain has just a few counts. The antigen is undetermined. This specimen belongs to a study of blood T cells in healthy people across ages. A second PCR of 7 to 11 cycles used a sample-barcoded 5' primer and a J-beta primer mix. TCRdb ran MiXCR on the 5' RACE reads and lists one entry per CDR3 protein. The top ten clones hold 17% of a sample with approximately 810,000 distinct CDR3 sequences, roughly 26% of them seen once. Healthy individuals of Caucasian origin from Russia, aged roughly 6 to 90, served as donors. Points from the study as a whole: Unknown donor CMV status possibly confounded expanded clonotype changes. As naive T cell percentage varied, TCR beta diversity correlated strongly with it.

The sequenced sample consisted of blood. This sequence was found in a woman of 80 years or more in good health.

The CDR3 region has the DNA TGCGCCAGCAGCCCTTACGTTGCAGGGGACCAGCCCCAGCATTTT. It encodes CASSPYVAGDQPQHF. The chain links TRBV4-1 to TRBJ1-5; D may be TRBD1 (6 bases). The CDR3 loop spans 15 amino acids. Germline V gene sequence: CDR1 MGHRA, CDR2 YSYEKL. Trimming took off 4 bases at V and 7 bases at J, with 17 bases between the two ends.